This TCR beta chain was identified during a study of blood T cell repertoires in COVID-19. Looking at the study overall: There were acute and convalescent COVID-19 samples, and they came from the United States, Italy and Spain.

The CDR3 covers 15 residues. V lost 5 bases and J lost 0, with 11 bases in between. CDR1 is SGHAT and CDR2 is FQNNGV in the germline V gene. Generated by immunoSEQ multiplex PCR, the TCRdb table keeps only in-frame clones and is missing some. The sample shows roughly 380,000 clones, 85% of them seen only once. This TCR came from a young woman with acute or convalescent COVID-19. The chain is built from TRBV11-2 and TRBJ1-5, with D possibly TRBD1 on 6 matching bases. Source material: peripheral blood. In nucleotides, the CDR3 is TGTGCCAGCAGCCGGGACACTGATAGCAATCAGCCCCAGCATTTT. Translating gives CASSRDTDSNQPQHF.